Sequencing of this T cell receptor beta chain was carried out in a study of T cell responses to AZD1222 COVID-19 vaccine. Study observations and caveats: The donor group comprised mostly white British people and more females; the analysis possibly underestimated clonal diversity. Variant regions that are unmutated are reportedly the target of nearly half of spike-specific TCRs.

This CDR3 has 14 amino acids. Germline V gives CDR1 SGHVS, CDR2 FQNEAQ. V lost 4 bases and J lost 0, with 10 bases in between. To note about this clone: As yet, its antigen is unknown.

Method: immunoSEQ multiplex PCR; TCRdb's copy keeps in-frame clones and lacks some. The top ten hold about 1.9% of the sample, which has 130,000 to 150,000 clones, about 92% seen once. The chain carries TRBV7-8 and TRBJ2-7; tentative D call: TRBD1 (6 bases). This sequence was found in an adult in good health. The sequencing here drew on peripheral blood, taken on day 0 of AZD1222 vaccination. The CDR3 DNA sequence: TGTGCCAGCAGCTCAATGGACAGCTCCTACGAGCAGTACTTC. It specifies CASSSMDSSYEQYF.